This entry lists 29 T cell receptor beta chains sequenced from one sample in a study of blood T cell repertoires in COVID-19. Sequenced by immunoSEQ multiplex PCR; TCRdb stores in-frame clones only, minus some. This sample has around 370,000 clones, with around 86% found just once. Sequenced material: peripheral blood. The source of these receptors is a woman aged 45 to 65 with COVID-19, enrolled during active disease.

This chain links TRBV7-6 with TRBJ2-5; tentative D call: TRBD2 (7 bases). The CDR3 covers 16 residues. Germline assignment: CDR1 SGHVS and CDR2 FNYEAQ. V lost 0 bases, J lost 1 base, and 12 bases lay in between. CDR3 sequence: CASSLAVGGGQETQYF. The CDR3 DNA follows: TGTGCCAGCAGCTTAGCAGTGGGAGGGGGCCAAGAGACCCAGTACTTC.

This clone was seen once. V gene TRBV15 combines with J gene TRBJ2-2; D is uncertain. CDR1 LNHNV and CDR2 YYDKDF come from the germline V gene (reference sequence). The CDR3 has 13 residues. Trimming cost V 1 base and J 5 bases, with 5 bases left between them. CDR3 sequence: CATSRGSTGELFF. DNA of the CDR3: TGTGCCACCAGCAGAGGCAGTACCGGGGAGCTGTTTTTT.

CDR3 DNA: TGTGCCAGCTCACCAAGGCTAGCGGGGGACACCGGGGAGCTGTTTTTT. It yields the protein CASSPRLAGDTGELFF. The gene calls are TRBV18 and TRBJ2-2, with TRBD2 matching 10 bases. The CDR3 has 16 amino acids. J gave up 3 bases and V 2 bases, and 3 bases lay outside the gene matches. Germline CDR1 and CDR2: KGHSH and LQKENI.

This clone came up a few times. The chain uses TRBV29-1 and TRBJ1-1; TRBD1 aligns across 8 bases. The CDR3 has 13 amino acids. Germline V gene lookup returns CDR1 SQVTM and CDR2 ANQGSEA. After removal of 7 bases from V and 2 bases from J, the junction contained 6 bases not matched to a gene. For the CDR3, the DNA is TGCAGCGGGAGGACAGGGTTAAACACTGAAGCTTTCTTT. Translation gives CSGRTGLNTEAFF.

A few counts support this clone. The chain carries TRBV5-4 and TRBJ2-3, with 8 nucleotides matching TRBD2. The CDR3 has 14 residues. Trimming took 5 bases from V and 0 from J; bases not matched to a gene: 2. In germline, CDR1 is SGHNT, CDR2 YYREEE (reference sequence). The CDR3 reads CASRTSASTDTQYF. The CDR3 region has the DNA TGTGCCAGCAGGACTAGCGCCAGCACAGATACGCAGTATTTT.

The rearrangement joins TRBV5-4 to TRBJ2-1, with 7 bases identical to TRBD2. The V and J ends lost 1 base and 4 bases, in that order; junction bases with no gene match: 5. The CDR3 covers 15 residues. Germline V gives CDR1 SGHNT, CDR2 YYREEE (reference sequence). The DNA for the CDR3 is TGTGCCAGCAGCTTGCAGCTAGCGGAGTACAATGAGCAGTTCTTC. This translates into CASSLQLAEYNEQFF.

J is TRBJ2-7 and V is TRBV6-2 or TRBV6-3; no firm D call. Trimming shortened V by 2 bases and J by 3 bases, and 5 bases separated the two germline ends. This CDR3 is built from 12 residues. The V gene's germline CDR1 is MNHEY and CDR2 SVGEGT. The CDR3 here is CASSYVFYEQYF. In nucleotides, the CDR3 is TGTGCCAGCAGTTACGTCTTCTACGAGCAGTACTTC.

The J gene is TRBJ1-6, the V gene TRBV19, with D maybe TRBD1 (5 bases). CDR3 length equals 15 residues. Trimming removed 6 bases at V and 6 bases at J, with 15 bases between. Germline CDR1 reads LNHDA; CDR2 reads SQIVND (reference sequence). DNA for the CDR3: TGTGCCAGTAGAAGGGAAGGGGAAGGTAATTCACCCCTCCACTTT. Translation: CASRREGEGNSPLHF.

The J gene is TRBJ1-6, the V gene TRBV11-3; weak D call: TRBD1 (6 bases). Trimming took 3 bases from V and 9 from J, leaving 12 bases between them. The CDR3 has 14 amino acids. Per the germline V gene, CDR1 is SGHNT and CDR2 is YENEEA. This CDR3 reads CASSFGQSASPLHF. The CDR3 bases are TGTGCCAGCAGCTTCGGACAGTCGGCTTCACCCCTCCACTTT.

The V call is TRBV6-2 or TRBV6-3, the J call TRBJ2-7; D ambiguous. V lost 2 bases and J lost 3, with 5 bases in between. CDR3 length: 12 amino acids. Germline V gene sequence: CDR1 MNHEY, CDR2 SVGEGT. CDR3 loop: CASSYNNYEQYF. CDR3 DNA sequence: TGTGCCAGCAGTTACAATAACTACGAGCAGTACTTC.

The chain is built from TRBV9 and TRBJ1-4, with 10 nucleotides matching TRBD1. The V gene's germline CDR1 is SGDLS and CDR2 YYNGEE. This CDR3 has 14 amino acids. Unmatched junction bases numbered 6, after V lost 3 bases and J lost 10 bases. The CDR3 sequence: CASSARQGAGKLFF. In DNA form, the CDR3 reads TGTGCCAGCAGCGCACGACAGGGGGCGGGAAAACTGTTTTTT.

The J gene is TRBJ2-5, the V gene TRBV30, with a possible D match to TRBD1 (7 bases). Germline V gene data show CDR1 as GTSNPN and CDR2 as SVGIG (reference sequence). CDR3 length equals 13 residues. Trimming shortened V by 5 bases and J by 9 bases, and 19 bases separated the two germline ends. Written as DNA, the CDR3 is TGTGCCTGGGAGCAGGGGGGATCTCGGGCCCAGTACTTC. Its protein product is CAWEQGGSRAQYF.

The J gene is TRBJ2-3, the V gene TRBV13; 11 nucleotides align to TRBD2. The ends lost 5 bases at V and 2 bases at J; junction bases unmatched: 12. CDR3 length: 18 residues. CDR1 is PRHDT, CDR2 FYEKMQ, per germline (reference sequence). CDR3 coding DNA: TGTGCCAGCAGCGACGCTAACGAGACTAGCGGGATCACAGATACGCAGTATTTT. Protein sequence: CASSDANETSGITDTQYF.

V gene TRBV6-5 combines with J gene TRBJ2-7, with 8 bases that match TRBD1. Germline assignment: CDR1 MNHEY and CDR2 SVGAGI. J was trimmed by 6 bases and V by 5 bases; bases with no gene match: 12. This CDR3 spans 15 amino acids. Here the CDR3 DNA reads TGTGCCAGCAGTAAGGCCACAGGGGGAAAGGGCGAGCAGTACTTC. This sequence encodes CASSKATGGKGEQYF.

This sequence joins TRBV19 and TRBJ2-4, with 8 bases identical to TRBD2. The length of the CDR3 is 18 residues. After removal of 5 bases from V and 0 bases from J, the junction contained 12 bases not matched to a gene. CDR1 is LNHDA, CDR2 SQIVND, per germline (reference sequence). CDR3 in amino acids: CASSARGGTSGAKNIQYF. CDR3 DNA: TGTGCCAGTAGTGCCCGGGGAGGTACTAGCGGAGCCAAAAACATTCAGTACTTC.

The chain is built from TRBV6-5 and TRBJ2-1; the D gene is possibly TRBD2 (6 bases). The CDR3 contains 13 residues. V lost 6 bases, J lost 8 bases, and 14 bases lay in between. CDR1 is MNHEY, CDR2 SVGAGI, per germline. The CDR3 protein is CASSAGLLYEQFF. For the CDR3, the DNA is TGTGCCAGCAGCGCCGGACTACTCTATGAGCAGTTCTTC.

The gene calls are TRBV7-2 and TRBJ2-7; 8 positions agree with TRBD2. With V trimmed by 5 bases and J by 0 bases, 9 bases remained unmatched. CDR1 is SGHTA, CDR2 FQGNSA, per germline. The CDR3 sequence is 16 residues long. The CDR3 reads CASSRTAGATSYEQYF. CDR3 coding DNA: TGTGCCAGCAGCCGTACAGCGGGAGCCACCTCCTACGAGCAGTACTTC.

This rearrangement joins TRBV6-5 to TRBJ2-1; 10 bases map to TRBD1. Looked up from germline, CDR1 is MNHEY and CDR2 is SVGAGI. CDR3 length: 15 residues. With 3 bases clipped from V and 9 bases from J, the junction kept 8 bases outside the gene matches. The CDR3 spells CASSYGRQGAGEQFF. The CDR3 coding sequence is TGTGCCAGCAGTTATGGGAGACAGGGGGCGGGTGAGCAGTTCTTC.

The chain employs TRBV29-1 and TRBJ1-2; 7 bases align to TRBD1. Germline lookup yields CDR1 SQVTM and CDR2 ANQGSEA. The CDR3 runs to 14 residues. Losses at the gene ends were 0 bases for V and 7 bases for J; bases not matched to a gene: 8. CDR3 in amino acids: CSVEDEDRFGGYTF. The CDR3 DNA is TGCAGCGTTGAAGACGAGGACAGGTTCGGTGGCTACACCTTC.

In its sample, this clone was seen once. The CDR3 here is CAWSSNLYNEQFF. The DNA of the CDR3 is TGTGCCTGGTCATCTAACCTTTACAATGAGCAGTTCTTC. The rearrangement links TRBV30 to TRBJ2-1, with D unclear. The CDR3 extends over 13 amino acids. Germline values: CDR1 GTSNPN, CDR2 SVGIG (reference sequence). V lost 5 bases to trimming and J lost 4 bases, with 12 bases between them.

This clone is a singleton in its sample. The V call is TRBV18, the J call TRBJ2-5; TRBD1 is a possible D gene (6 bases). Per the germline V gene, CDR1 is KGHSH and CDR2 is LQKENI. V was cut by 3 bases and J by 7 bases, with 12 bases left in between. This CDR3 is 13 amino acids long. The CDR3 nucleotides read TGTGCCAGCTCACCGACAGGTACCAGGACCCAGTACTTC. Its translation is CASSPTGTRTQYF. The full variable domain, completed using reference TRBV18 and TRBJ2-5, is NAGVMQNPRHLVRRRGQEARLRCSPMKGHSHVYWYRQLPEEGLKFMVYLQKENIIDESGMPKERFSAEFPKEGPSILRIQQVVRGDSAAYFCASSPTGTRTQYFGPGTRLLVL.

This chain uses TRBV6-1 with TRBJ1-2, with TRBD1 matching 7 bases. The CDR3 has 14 amino acids. V was clipped by 3 bases and J by 8 bases; unmatched bases: 9. The V gene's germline CDR1 is MNHNS and CDR2 SASEGT. In DNA, the CDR3 is TGTGCCAGCAGTGACCTAGGGACAGCGAAGGGCTACACCTTC. This gives the protein CASSDLGTAKGYTF.

The chain couples TRBV10-2 to TRBJ1-2; 10 bases fit TRBD1. CDR1 and CDR2 (germline): WSHSY, SAAADI. After removal of 2 bases from V and 6 bases from J, the junction contained 3 bases not matched to a gene. The CDR3 runs 14 residues. The CDR3 spells CASSETGQGNGYTF. CDR3 DNA sequence: TGCGCCAGCAGTGAGACGGGACAGGGGAATGGCTACACCTTC.

This chain connects TRBV29-1 to TRBJ1-2, with 9 bases lining up with TRBD1. Germline V gene data show CDR1 as SQVTM and CDR2 as ANQGSEA. This CDR3 contains 15 residues. V lost 1 base and J lost 1; bases outside the gene matches: 4. The DNA for the CDR3 is TGCAGCGTTGAAGGGACAGGGGCCAGTAACTATGGCTACACCTTC. Its protein product is CSVEGTGASNYGYTF.

The gene calls are TRBV6-5 and TRBJ1-1; possibly TRBD1 for D (5 bases). The CDR3 is 14 amino acids. With 0 bases removed from V and 6 bases from J, the gap between germline ends came to 11 bases. Germline assignment: CDR1 MNHEY and CDR2 SVGAGI. The CDR3 here is CASSYSGANAEAFF. The CDR3 coding sequence is TGTGCCAGCAGTTACTCTGGGGCCAACGCTGAAGCTTTCTTT.

The CDR3 spells CASSPQTGSGNQPQHF. CDR3 DNA sequence: TGTGCCAGCTCACCACAGACAGGGTCCGGGAATCAGCCCCAGCATTTT. The chain recombines TRBV18 with TRBJ1-5; 7 bases fit TRBD1. Germline lookup yields CDR1 KGHSH and CDR2 LQKENI. There are 16 residues in the CDR3. V shed 1 base and J 4 bases; nucleotides not matched to a gene: 7.

The chain has TRBV14 and TRBJ1-2; TRBD1 matches 8 bases. CDR3 length equals 15 residues. CDR1 and CDR2 from the germline V gene are SGHDN and FVKESK. J gave up 4 bases and V 5 bases, and 9 bases lay outside the gene matches. This CDR3 is CASSSPGGPSYGYTF. CDR3 sequence (DNA): TGTGCCAGCAGCAGCCCAGGGGGCCCATCCTATGGCTACACCTTC.

This rearrangement joins TRBV5-6 to TRBJ1-2; a possible D gene is TRBD1 (6 bases). V shed 4 bases and J shed 4 bases, with 23 bases lying between them. Germline-derived CDR1 and CDR2 are SGHDT and YYEEEE. This CDR3 has 17 amino acids. The CDR3 bases are TGTGCCAGCAGCCAACCCGGCGACAGGTCCTATGGCTATGGCTACACCTTC. Translation: CASSQPGDRSYGYGYTF.

The chain links TRBV9 to TRBJ2-5; TRBD2 agrees at 11 bases. The CDR3 is 15 amino acids. V was clipped by 4 bases and J by 2 bases; unmatched bases: 4. CDR1 and CDR2 from the germline V gene are SGDLS and YYNGEE. CDR3 sequence: CASSLGLAEQETQYF. CDR3 nucleotides: TGTGCCAGCAGCTTGGGACTAGCGGAACAAGAGACCCAGTACTTC. The full variable domain, in which reference TRBV9 and TRBJ2-5 provide the parts outside the CDR3, is DSGVTQTPKHLITATGQRVTLRCSPRSGDLSVYWYQQSLDQGLQFLIQYYNGEERAKGNILERFSAQQFPDLHSELNLSSLELGDSALYFCASSLGLAEQETQYFGPGTRLLVL.